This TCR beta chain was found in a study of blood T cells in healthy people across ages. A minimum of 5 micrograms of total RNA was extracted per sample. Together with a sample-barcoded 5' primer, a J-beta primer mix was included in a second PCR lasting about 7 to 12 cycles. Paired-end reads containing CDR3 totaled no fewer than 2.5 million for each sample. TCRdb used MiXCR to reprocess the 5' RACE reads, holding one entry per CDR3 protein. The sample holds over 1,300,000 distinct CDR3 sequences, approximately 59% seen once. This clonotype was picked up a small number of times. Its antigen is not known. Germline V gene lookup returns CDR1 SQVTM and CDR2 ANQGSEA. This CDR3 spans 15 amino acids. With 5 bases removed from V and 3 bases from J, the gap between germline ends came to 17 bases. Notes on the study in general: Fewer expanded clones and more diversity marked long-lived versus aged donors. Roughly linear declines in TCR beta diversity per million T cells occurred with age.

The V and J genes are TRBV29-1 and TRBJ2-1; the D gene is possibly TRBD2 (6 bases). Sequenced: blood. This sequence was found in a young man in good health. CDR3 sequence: CSVRRSGGIYNEQFF. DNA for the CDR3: TGCAGCGTTCGGAGGTCAGGAGGGATCTACAATGAGCAGTTCTTC.